The TCR beta chain described here comes from a study of human T cells and chemical hapten exposure. The CDR3 is 14 residues long. Germline V gene data show CDR1 as KGHSH and CDR2 as LQKENI. V was cut by 2 bases and J by 0 bases, with 8 bases left in between. Time point described: patch test 2, 6 weeks after DPC sensitization. Treatment here: therapeutic diphenylcyclopropenone sensitization with weekly scalp DPC. Using its own MiXCR run on the RACE reads, TCRdb lists one record per CDR3 protein. The sample contains more than 75,000 distinct CDR3 sequences, 10% of which appear only once. This sequence joins TRBV18 and TRBJ2-7, with D unclear. This clonotype was obtained from a woman aged 25 to 45 with alopecia areata. Some clones in this sample may be carry-over from other donors' samples. The input for sequencing was whole blood, taken in connection with sensitization to the hapten diphenylcyclopropenone (DPC). CDR3 bases: TGTGCCAGCTCACCAGGGCAGGCCTCCTACGAGCAGTACTTC. Translated, it gives CASSPGQASYEQYF.